A single sample gave rise to the 24 T cell receptor beta chains below, sequenced in a study of regulatory T cells in long-lasting Graves disease. Arm-PCR of CDR3 regions with iRepertoire HTBI primers generated TCR beta libraries. TCRdb re-called the multiplex PCR reads with MiXCR, one entry per CDR3 protein. The profile shows 500,000 to 700,000 distinct CDR3 sequences, approximately 15% of them singletons. Time point reported: newly diagnosed GD, antithyroid drugs for less than 3 months. PBMC RNA served as the TCR library source. Separately, the same data were catalogued under a study of T cells in Graves' hyperthyroidism and ophthalmopathy.

Specimen: peripheral blood mononuclear cells (PBMCs), collected at new diagnosis, from a patient treated with antithyroid drugs. These receptors came from a woman aged 30 to 39 with Graves disease.

At least ten counts were recorded for this clonotype. The chain is built from TRBV12-3 or TRBV12-4 and TRBJ2-1; D is unresolved. The CDR3 sequence is 13 residues long. Trimming shortened V by 4 bases and J by 6 bases, and 10 bases separated the two germline ends. The CDR3 nucleotides read TGTGCCAGCAGTTCCACTAACGTCAATGAGCAGTTCTTC. Translating it yields CASSSTNVNEQFF.

This clonotype showed up just a few times. The chain carries TRBV9 and TRBJ2-7; D tentatively fits TRBD1 or TRBD2 (5 bases each). The germline V and J ends were trimmed by 2 bases and 4 bases, with 16 bases remaining between them. Germline V lookup: CDR1 SGDLS, CDR2 YYNGEE. The CDR3 consists of 15 residues. CDR3 protein: CASSVGPGTKYEQYF. The DNA for the CDR3 is TGTGCCAGCAGCGTTGGTCCAGGGACGAAGTACGAGCAGTACTTC.

There are many counts of this clonotype. The chain carries TRBV7-9 and TRBJ1-1; tentative D call: TRBD1 (5 bases). The V end was cut by 3 bases, the J end by 1 base, with 21 bases between. The CDR3 spans 18 residues. Looked up from germline, CDR1 is SEHNR and CDR2 is FQNEAQ (reference sequence). The CDR3 loop is CASSLGVVLGGTNTEAFF. As DNA, the CDR3 is TGTGCCAGCAGCTTGGGGGTGGTATTGGGGGGTACGAACACTGAAGCTTTCTTT.

Ten or more counts support this clonotype. This rearrangement joins TRBV2 to TRBJ2-2; D could derive from TRBD1 or TRBD2 (7 bases each). In germline, CDR1 is SNHLY, CDR2 FYNNEI. Trimming left V 5 bases short and J 6 bases short, with 16 bases between. This CDR3 contains 15 residues. The CDR3 here is CASSPRGGAPGELFF. CDR3 nucleotides: TGTGCCAGCAGTCCCAGGGGGGGAGCTCCCGGGGAGCTGTTTTTT.

This clonotype was found a few times. The chain has TRBV29-1 and TRBJ1-2; 7 nucleotides align to TRBD1. The CDR3 is 17 residues long. The germline V gene encodes CDR1 SQVTM and CDR2 ANQGSEA. The trim removed 4 bases at V and 6 bases at J, leaving 20 bases unmatched. The CDR3 DNA is TGCAGCGTTGTCTCGAGACAGGGTATTAGTTTTGATCATGGCTACACCTTC. It codes for CSVVSRQGISFDHGYTF.

This clonotype was recorded a few times. Here the CDR3 reads CASSEGWGTYEQYF. CDR3 coding DNA: TGTGCCAGCAGCGAGGGGTGGGGGACCTACGAGCAGTACTTC. V is TRBV9 and J is TRBJ2-3; D could derive from TRBD1 or TRBD2 (5 bases each). The closer fit of TRBJ2-7 to the DNA end suggests the J call may be wrong. The germline V gene encodes CDR1 SGDLS and CDR2 YYNGEE. The CDR3 covers 14 residues.

As to this clonotype: A far larger clone is just one base off, so this is likely a read error. The CDR3 DNA is TGCAGTGCCACCATAGCGAGAGGGGCAGAGACCCAGTACTTC. The encoded protein is CSATIARGAETQYF. V gene TRBV20-1 combines with J gene TRBJ2-1; tentatively, D is TRBD1 or TRBD2 (5 bases each). Judging by the DNA end, TRBJ2-5 fits better; the J call may be wrong. Germline V gene data show CDR1 as DFQATT and CDR2 as SNEGSKA (reference sequence). CDR3 length: 14 residues.

The sample holds a few counts of this clonotype. J is TRBJ2-2 and V is TRBV3-1; D remains ambiguous. V was pared by 2 bases and J by 3 bases, with 7 bases between. CDR1 LGHDT and CDR2 YNNKEL come from the germline V gene (reference sequence). CDR3 length: 14 residues. The DNA for the CDR3 is TGTGCCAGCAGCCAATTATCTCACACCGGGGAGCTGTTTTTT. Amino acids: CASSQLSHTGELFF.

The chain combines TRBV3-1 with TRBJ1-6, with a tentative D call TRBD1 (6 bases). The CDR3 is made up of 18 amino acids. The V gene lost 2 bases and the J gene lost 9 bases, with 23 bases spanning the gap. The germline V gene encodes CDR1 LGHDT and CDR2 YNNKEL (reference sequence). Here the CDR3 reads CASSQPTSGAVGRSPLHF. CDR3 DNA sequence: TGTGCCAGCAGCCAACCTACCTCGGGGGCTGTTGGTCGTTCACCCCTCCACTTT.

The sample holds many counts of this clonotype. The gene calls are TRBV3-1 and TRBJ2-7; 7 bases are shared with TRBD2. The CDR3 contains 15 residues. Germline loops: CDR1 LGHDT, CDR2 YNNKEL (reference sequence). With 1 base clipped from V and 3 bases from J, the junction kept 6 bases outside the gene matches. CDR3 bases: TGTGCCAGCAGCCAAGGTCGAGGGAGGGACTACGAGCAGTACTTC. It is translated as CASSQGRGRDYEQYF.

The chain has TRBV20-1 and TRBJ2-7; 9 bases are a match to TRBD2. In germline, CDR1 is DFQATT, CDR2 SNEGSKA (reference sequence). The ends lost 4 bases at V and 4 bases at J; junction bases unmatched: 5. This CDR3 spans 13 amino acids. The CDR3 here is CSAKAGGGYEQYF. The CDR3 nucleotides are TGCAGTGCTAAAGCGGGAGGAGGATACGAGCAGTACTTC.

J is TRBJ1-2 and V is TRBV27; D remains ambiguous. V lost 3 bases to trimming and J lost 8 bases, with 13 bases between them. The CDR3 loop spans 13 amino acids. Germline V gives CDR1 MNHEY, CDR2 SMNVEV (reference sequence). CDR3 sequence reads: CASSFLRGNGYTF. As DNA, the CDR3 is TGTGCCAGCAGTTTTCTACGAGGGAACGGCTACACCTTC.

This clonotype was picked up many times. A read error is possible here, since a much larger clone lies one base away. The chain joins TRBV28 to TRBJ1-1; no clear D. Germline CDR1 reads MDHEN; CDR2 reads SYDVKM. The CDR3 sequence is 10 residues long. Trimming cost V 6 bases and J 5 bases, with 4 bases left between them. Here the CDR3 DNA reads TGTGCCAGCAGGGAAACTGAAGCTTTCTTT. It encodes CASRETEAFF.

This clonotype was counted at least ten times. The chain couples TRBV19 to TRBJ1-4, with TRBD1 matching 7 bases. There are 13 residues in the CDR3. Germline assignment: CDR1 LNHDA and CDR2 SQIVND (reference sequence). The V segment lost 7 bases and the J segment 7 bases; nucleotides outside the gene matches: 6. CDR3 DNA sequence: TGTGCCAGTAACGCCAACAGGGGTGAAAAACTGTTTTTT. It translates to CASNANRGEKLFF. Looking up the rest from reference TRBV19 and TRBJ1-4 gives the full variable domain: DGGITQSPKYLFRKEGQNVTLSCEQNLNHDAMYWYRQDPGQGLRLIYYSQIVNDFQKGDIAEGYSVSREKKESFPLTVTSAQKNPTAFYLCASNANRGEKLFFGSGTQLSVL.

This clonotype was recorded at least ten times. This sequence joins TRBV7-9 and TRBJ1-1; D perhaps matches TRBD1 (5 bases). In germline, CDR1 is SEHNR, CDR2 FQNEAQ (reference sequence). V lost 5 bases to trimming and J lost 9 bases, with 13 bases between them. The length of the CDR3 is 12 residues. CDR3 DNA: TGTGCCAGCAGCCAGGGCGAGGGGCAAGCTTTCTTT. This encodes CASSQGEGQAFF.

There are a few counts of this clonotype. The chain joins TRBV18 to TRBJ2-1; TRBD2 agrees at 12 bases. This CDR3 contains 14 residues. Germline assignment: CDR1 KGHSH and CDR2 LQKENI. The V and J ends lost 3 bases and 7 bases, in that order; junction bases with no gene match: 1. The CDR3 loop is CASSPTSGGNEQFF. CDR3 nucleotide sequence: TGTGCCAGCTCACCGACTAGCGGGGGAAATGAGCAGTTCTTC. Together with reference TRBV18 and TRBJ2-1, the CDR3 gives the full variable domain: NAGVMQNPRHLVRRRGQEARLRCSPMKGHSHVYWYRQLPEEGLKFMVYLQKENIIDESGMPKERFSAEFPKEGPSILRIQQVVRGDSAAYFCASSPTSGGNEQFFGPGTRLTVL.

This chain links TRBV19 with TRBJ1-2, with a weak D call TRBD1 (5 bases). Germline CDR1 reads LNHDA; CDR2 reads SQIVND (reference sequence). The CDR3 has 12 residues. V lost 3 bases and J lost 7, with 9 bases in between. The CDR3 DNA is TGTGCCAGTAGTATGACAGAAACTGGCTACACCTTC. It encodes CASSMTETGYTF.

This clonotype was detected ten times or more. The chain has TRBV2 and TRBJ2-2, with 8 bases identical to TRBD1. The trim removed 3 bases at V and 0 bases at J, leaving 21 bases unmatched. The CDR3 is 22 amino acids. Germline V gives CDR1 SNHLY, CDR2 FYNNEI. CDR3 region: CASSDLVLTGQGAGSNTGELFF. The CDR3 bases are TGTGCCAGCAGTGATCTGGTCTTAACAGGCCAGGGGGCTGGGTCGAACACCGGGGAGCTGTTTTTT.

This clonotype was observed a few times. The genes are TRBV19 and TRBJ2-1; 10 positions agree with TRBD2. This CDR3 is built from 15 residues. Germline V gives CDR1 LNHDA, CDR2 SQIVND (reference sequence). V lost 8 bases to trimming and J lost 4 bases; unmatched junction nucleotides: 8. This chain's CDR3 is CASGQLAGGYNEQFF. Here the CDR3 DNA reads TGTGCCAGTGGCCAATTAGCGGGAGGATACAATGAGCAGTTCTTC.

This clonotype was found a few times. This chain uses TRBV7-2 with TRBJ2-1, with 11 nucleotides matching TRBD2. The J segment lost 4 bases and the V segment lost 5 bases, leaving 4 bases of the junction unmatched. The CDR3 covers 15 residues. Germline lookup yields CDR1 SGHTA and CDR2 FQGNSA. CDR3 nucleotides: TGTGCCAGCAGCGTACTAGCGGGAGAGTACAATGAGCAGTTCTTC. Amino acids: CASSVLAGEYNEQFF.

This chain connects TRBV7-9 to TRBJ2-1, with D perhaps TRBD2 (6 bases). CDR3 length equals 16 residues. V lost 7 bases to trimming and J lost 3 bases, with 19 bases between them. CDR1 is SEHNR, CDR2 FQNEAQ, per germline (reference sequence). Here the CDR3 reads CASIRWAGRGYNEQFF. The CDR3 DNA is TGTGCCAGCATCCGATGGGCTGGGCGGGGCTACAATGAGCAGTTCTTC.

This clonotype has only a few counts. This chain links TRBV7-2 with TRBJ2-3; TRBD1 is a possible D gene (6 bases). Deletions cut 3 bases from V and 5 bases from J, with 18 bases between. The CDR3 has 16 residues. Germline V lookup: CDR1 SGHTA, CDR2 FQGNSA. The CDR3 nucleotides read TGTGCCAGCAGCTTTTCGACAGGCCCTCGGGGAGATACGCAGTATTTT. Protein product: CASSFSTGPRGDTQYF.

This clonotype was detected a few times. The chain links TRBV7-9 to TRBJ1-4; TRBD1 matches 7 bases. The CDR3 spans 16 residues. The trim removed 6 bases at V and 2 bases at J, leaving 9 bases unmatched. Germline assignment: CDR1 SEHNR and CDR2 FQNEAQ (reference sequence). The CDR3 DNA sequence: TGTGCCAGCAGTGAGCAGGGGGGCATCACTAATGAAAAACTGTTTTTT. Protein: CASSEQGGITNEKLFF.

In the case of this clonotype: This likely reflects a read error, since a far larger clone is one base away. The chain couples TRBV2 to TRBJ2-4; D is possibly TRBD1 (6 bases). The CDR3 is 15 amino acids. The germline CDR1 and CDR2 sequences are SNHLY and FYNNEI. The CDR3 spells CATPPGTIRRDGYAF. The CDR3 DNA reads as TGTGCCACCCCCCCCGGGACAATCCGTCGCGATGGCTACGCCTTC.